This TCR beta chain was sequenced during a study of shared clonotypes between healthy human individuals. Study-wide results and limits: Incompleteness in sorted-subset sequencing, despite large depth, was shown by rarefaction. What naive subsets generally showed was a larger estimated richness than memory subsets showed.

Original handling: In the immunoSEQ data, sequences were junction-only and lacked quality scores, so filtering differed. Sequencing used immunoSEQ multiplex PCR; TCRdb keeps in-frame clones, though not all of them. D and trimming come from the DNA, and the V and J calls and clone size come from that table. The data hold approximately 740,000 clones, with almost 95% observed a single time. Regarding this clone: Its target is unknown.

Germline V lookup: CDR1 SGHRS, CDR2 YFSETQ. This CDR3 is built from 13 residues. Trimming pared 2 bases from V and 6 bases from J, leaving 12 bases between. Selected positively for CCR7 and CD45RO-negative, naive CD8 cells excluded terminally differentiated effector memory CD45RA+ cells. The sequence came from a man aged 25 to 40 in good health. Input material: naive CD8+ T cells sorted from blood. J is TRBJ2-7 and V is TRBV5-1; a possible D gene is TRBD2 (6 bases). The CDR3 loop reads CASSLGDSPEQYF. DNA of the CDR3: TGCGCCAGCAGCTTAGGGGACTCCCCCGAGCAGTACTTC.